The 16 T cell receptor beta chains listed next were all sequenced from one sample in a study of cytomegalovirus exposure and HLA in healthy donors (TCRdb year 2017). The method was the immunoSEQ multiplex PCR assay. For the multiplex PCR, a mixture combining 60 forward primers for TCR Vbeta segments and 13 reverse primers for TCR Jbeta segments was used. TCRdb re-hosts the immuneACCESS table, in-frame sequences only. Its copies lack some clones; in the studies checked, an unresolved V gene accounts for under half of them, and the cause for the rest is not known. The sample table holds fewer than 180,000 clones, of which 75% to 85% were seen once. In total, the top ten clones hold 3.5% of the sample. The specimen sequenced was PBMCs. The receptors were sampled from a human donor in good health.

The V call is TRBV19, the J call TRBJ2-3; TRBD2 is a possible D gene (5 bases). The V gene's germline CDR1 is LNHDA and CDR2 SQIVND (reference sequence). V was pared by 5 bases and J by 11 bases, with 20 bases between. The CDR3 length is 14 residues. CDR3 amino acids: CASSVVKSGFEQYF. CDR3 nucleotides: TGTGCCAGTAGTGTCGTTAAGAGCGGCTTCGAGCAGTATTTT. Complete variable domain (other parts from reference TRBV19 and TRBJ2-3): DGGITQSPKYLFRKEGQNVTLSCEQNLNHDAMYWYRQDPGQGLRLIYYSQIVNDFQKGDIAEGYSVSREKKESFPLTVTSAQKNPTAFYLCASSVVKSGFEQYFGPGTRLTVL.

The chain joins TRBV6-5 to TRBJ2-3, with 7 bases identical to TRBD2. This CDR3 is built from 15 residues. The V gene's germline CDR1 is MNHEY and CDR2 SVGAGI. Trimming removed 6 bases from V and 2 bases from J; junction bases left unmatched: 8. In nucleotides, the CDR3 is TGTGCCAGCAGGCCCCAGCGGGAAAACACAGATACGCAGTATTTT. It codes for CASRPQRENTDTQYF.

The rearrangement uses TRBV7-9 and TRBJ2-1; 7 nucleotides align to TRBD2. The CDR3 spans 11 residues. Germline V gene lookup returns CDR1 SEHNR and CDR2 FQNEAQ (reference sequence). J lost 8 bases, V lost 11 bases, and 6 bases had no gene match. In nucleotides, the CDR3 is TGTGCCGGGAGGGCCGGACATGAGCAGTTCTTC. It encodes CAGRAGHEQFF.

This sequence joins TRBV6-5 and TRBJ2-5, with TRBD1 as a possible D gene (5 bases). The DNA end is a closer match to TRBJ2-7, so the J assignment may be wrong. The CDR3 totals 13 residues. Germline V CDR1 and CDR2: MNHEY, SVGAGI. The chain's CDR3 is CASSYTAGYEQYF. The CDR3 DNA follows: TGTGCCAGCAGTTACACGGCAGGGTACGAGCAGTACTTC.

This clone has only one observation. The gene calls are TRBV28 and TRBJ2-7, with no clear D. There are 12 residues in the CDR3. Trimming took 3 bases from V and 6 from J, leaving 9 bases between them. The germline V gene encodes CDR1 MDHEN and CDR2 SYDVKM. The CDR3 sequence is CASSFPTSEQYF. The CDR3 DNA is TGTGCCAGCAGTTTCCCTACCTCCGAGCAGTACTTC.

The chain joins TRBV6-4 to TRBJ1-5; D gene unclear. CDR3 length equals 17 residues. Trimming removed 4 bases from V and 0 bases from J, with 16 bases in between. The germline V gene has CDR1 MRHNA and CDR2 SNTAGT. Here the CDR3 reads CASSASPGRNSNQPQHF. CDR3 bases: TGTGCCAGCAGTGCCAGCCCTGGGAGAAATAGCAATCAGCCCCAGCATTTT.

The chain combines TRBV2 with TRBJ1-5; 8 bases are a match to TRBD1. Germline CDR1 is SNHLY and CDR2 is FYNNEI. CDR3 length: 19 amino acids. V lost 3 bases and J lost 0; bases outside the gene matches: 13. CDR3 nucleotide sequence: TGTGCCAGCAGTGATCATATTTTGGCAGGGGGCCATAGCAATCAGCCCCAGCATTTT. As protein: CASSDHILAGGHSNQPQHF. Based on the CDR3 plus reference TRBV2 and TRBJ1-5, the full variable domain is EPEVTQTPSHQVTQMGQEVILRCVPISNHLYFYWYRQILGQKVEFLVSFYNNEISEKSEIFDDQFSVERPDGSNFTLKIRSTKLEDSAMYFCASSDHILAGGHSNQPQHFGDGTRLSIL.

This rearrangement joins TRBV13 to TRBJ1-1; 9 nucleotides align to TRBD1. Germline values: CDR1 PRHDT, CDR2 FYEKMQ (reference sequence). V shed 3 bases and J 5 bases; nucleotides not matched to a gene: 4. The CDR3 runs 14 residues. CDR3 bases: TGTGCCAGCAGCTTCGGACAGGGGTTGACTGAAGCTTTCTTT. As protein: CASSFGQGLTEAFF.

This sequence joins TRBV29-1 and TRBJ2-2, with 9 bases aligning to TRBD2. CDR1 and CDR2 (germline): SQVTM, ANQGSEA. CDR3 length equals 15 residues. The V gene end was trimmed by 6 bases and the J gene end by 4 bases; junction bases not matched to a gene: 9. The CDR3, as DNA: TGCAGCGTCTCTCTTAGCGGGGGTGGCACCGGGGAGCTGTTTTTT. Its protein product is CSVSLSGGGTGELFF.

CDR3 protein: CASSGDRDWANYGYTF. CDR3 nucleotides: TGTGCCAGCAGTGGGGACAGGGATTGGGCTAACTATGGCTACACCTTC. The rearrangement joins TRBV2 to TRBJ1-2; 9 bases map to TRBD1. The J segment lost 0 bases and the V segment lost 4 bases, leaving 6 bases of the junction unmatched. The length of the CDR3 is 16 residues. Germline V gene sequence: CDR1 SNHLY, CDR2 FYNNEI. The entire variable domain, with the rest obtained from reference TRBV2 and TRBJ1-2, is as follows: EPEVTQTPSHQVTQMGQEVILRCVPISNHLYFYWYRQILGQKVEFLVSFYNNEISEKSEIFDDQFSVERPDGSNFTLKIRSTKLEDSAMYFCASSGDRDWANYGYTFGSGTRLTVV.

The chain recombines TRBV2 with TRBJ1-5; tentative D call: TRBD1 (5 bases). This CDR3 has 14 amino acids. The ends were cut back, 6 bases at V and 3 bases at J, with 12 bases in the middle. Germline CDR1 SNHLY, CDR2 FYNNEI. CDR3 DNA: TGTGCCAGCAGAGAGGGACTGATCAATCAGCCCCAGCATTTT. Translation: CASREGLINQPQHF.

This clone was seen just once. The genes are TRBV28 and TRBJ2-3; 10 nucleotides match TRBD1. V was pared by 6 bases and J by 4 bases, with 7 bases of the junction left unmatched. This CDR3 has 15 residues. Germline CDR1 reads MDHEN; CDR2 reads SYDVKM. The CDR3 loop reads CASRRTGGSADTQYF. In DNA form, the CDR3 reads TGTGCCAGCAGAAGGACAGGGGGTAGCGCAGATACGCAGTATTTT.

This chain uses TRBV27 with TRBJ1-1; 7 bases align to TRBD1. With V trimmed by 5 bases and J by 0 bases, 6 bases remained unmatched. The germline CDR1 and CDR2 sequences are MNHEY and SMNVEV (reference sequence). This CDR3 spans 15 amino acids. The CDR3 DNA reads TGTGCCAGCAGTCTCGGGACAGTCATGAACACTGAAGCTTTCTTT. Translated, it gives CASSLGTVMNTEAFF.

J is TRBJ1-2 and V is TRBV6-1; D remains ambiguous. In germline, CDR1 is MNHNS, CDR2 SASEGT. The V gene lost 7 bases and the J gene lost 5 bases, with 11 bases spanning the gap. The CDR3 is made up of 12 amino acids. CDR3 nucleotide sequence: TGTGCCAGCATCGCAGGTTATTATGGCTACACCTTC. Translation gives CASIAGYYGYTF.

The chain combines TRBV10-2 with TRBJ2-7; 9 nucleotides line up with TRBD2. Trimming cost V 1 base and J 6 bases; bases outside gene matches: 7. The germline CDR1 and CDR2 sequences are WSHSY and SAAADI. This CDR3 has 15 amino acids. CDR3 nucleotides: TGCGCCAGCAGTGAGTGGACTAGCGATGCGGCCGAGCAGTACTTC. As protein: CASSEWTSDAAEQYF.

On this clone itself: The same CDR3 is also encoded by other DNA sequences in this sample. V and J are TRBV5-1 and TRBJ1-5, with TRBD1 identical over 9 bases. The junction had 3 bases not matched to a gene; V was cut back by 4 bases and J by 4 bases. CDR1 SGHRS and CDR2 YFSETQ come from the germline V gene. CDR3 length equals 14 residues. The CDR3 loop is CASSPGQGNQPQHF. The CDR3 nucleotides are TGCGCCAGCAGCCCGGGACAGGGAAATCAGCCCCAGCATTTT.